The 5 T cell receptor beta chains below were found in one sample sequenced in a study of blood T cell repertoires in COVID-19. Generated by immunoSEQ multiplex PCR, the TCRdb table keeps only in-frame clones and is missing some. Among 70,000 to 95,000 clones, more than 75% were seen once, and the ten largest hold 25%. The sample taken for sequencing was peripheral blood. The receptors shown here come from a human donor in a cohort sampled during active COVID-19.

The rearrangement joins TRBV7-2 to TRBJ1-2; D is possibly TRBD1 (6 bases). V gave up 5 bases and J gave up 5 bases, with 12 bases separating them. The germline CDR1 and CDR2 sequences are SGHTA and FQGNSA. There are 13 residues in the CDR3. The CDR3 reads CASSEGGRYGYTF. In DNA form, the CDR3 reads TGTGCCAGCAGCGAAGGGGGAAGGTATGGCTACACCTTC.

J is TRBJ1-2 and V is TRBV27, with 8 bases identical to TRBD1. CDR3 length: 14 amino acids. In germline, CDR1 is MNHEY, CDR2 SMNVEV (reference sequence). V lost 3 bases, J lost 4 bases, and 4 bases stayed unmatched. This chain's CDR3 is CASSLGDRGYGYTF. The CDR3 bases are TGTGCCAGCAGTTTGGGAGACAGGGGCTATGGCTACACCTTC.

The chain recombines TRBV5-6 with TRBJ2-7; D is perhaps TRBD2 (6 bases). V lost 4 bases and J 4 bases, leaving 15 bases between the germline ends. CDR3 length equals 14 residues. The V gene's germline CDR1 is SGHDT and CDR2 YYEEEE. CDR3 residues: CASSQDGGVYEQYF. The CDR3 DNA reads TGTGCCAGCAGCCAAGACGGGGGTGTATACGAGCAGTACTTC. Using reference TRBV5-6 and TRBJ2-7 for the parts outside the CDR3, the full variable domain is DAGVTQSPTHLIKTRGQQVTLRCSPKSGHDTVSWYQQALGQGPQFIFQYYEEEERQRGNFPDRFSGHQFPNYSSELNVNALLLGDSALYLCASSQDGGVYEQYFGPGTRLTVT.

The chain uses TRBV19 and TRBJ2-6; 8 nucleotides match TRBD1. From germline, CDR1 is LNHDA and CDR2 SQIVND (reference sequence). This CDR3 comprises 19 residues. With V trimmed by 5 bases and J by 0 bases, 12 bases remained unmatched. DNA for the CDR3: TGTGCCAGTAGTCCAACGCCGGGACAGGCGTCCTCTGGGGCCAACGTCCTGACTTTC. Encoded protein: CASSPTPGQASSGANVLTF.

V is TRBV19 and J is TRBJ2-7; 11 bases are a match to TRBD2. Germline V gene data show CDR1 as LNHDA and CDR2 as SQIVND (reference sequence). Trimming removed 3 bases from V and 7 bases from J; junction bases left unmatched: 5. CDR3 length equals 14 residues. The CDR3 nucleotides read TGTGCCAGTAGTATTAGCGGGAGGGCAGGGGAGCAGTACTTC. As protein: CASSISGRAGEQYF.